Below, 21 T cell receptor beta chains from the same sample are listed, as sequenced in a study of Ad26.COV2.S vaccination and SARS-CoV-2 variants. Sequencing was performed with immunoSEQ multiplex PCR; in TCRdb, only in-frame clones are kept and a portion is missing. The table includes approximately 400,000 clones, approximately 84% detected once. Treatment meaning: about 20 received Ad26.COV2.S at low or high dose, single or two shots; about 5 received placebo; per-sample allocation not given. Samples came from day 63 after the first vaccine or placebo injection. The starting material was peripheral blood, obtained in a trial of Ad26.COV2.S vaccine versus placebo. Source of these receptors: a person aged 18-65 years who received the Ad26.COV2.S COVID-19 vaccine or a placebo.

The DNA of the CDR3 is TGTGCCATCAGAAGAATCAGGGATGACACTGAAGCTTTCTTT. It encodes CAIRRIRDDTEAFF. The genes are TRBV10-3 and TRBJ1-1, with TRBD1 as a possible D gene (5 bases). V lost 6 bases, J lost 3 bases, and 14 bases lay in between. Germline V gene data show CDR1 as ENHRY and CDR2 as SYGVKD. CDR3 length: 14 residues.

The chain uses TRBV7-2 and TRBJ2-5; 11 bases are a match to TRBD1. The CDR3 has 15 residues. V shed 5 bases, J shed 2 bases, and the junction held 4 bases outside the gene matches. Germline CDR1 is SGHTA and CDR2 is FQGNSA. CDR3 amino acids: CASSRWDRGQETQYF. The CDR3 coding sequence is TGTGCCAGCAGCCGCTGGGACAGGGGGCAAGAGACCCAGTACTTC.

The rearrangement uses TRBV5-1 and TRBJ2-5, with 8 bases lining up with TRBD2. Germline CDR1 and CDR2: SGHRS and YFSETQ. There are 14 residues in the CDR3. V dropped 7 bases and J dropped 4; count of bases not matched to a gene: 9. CDR3 residues: CASASGSNPETQYF. DNA for the CDR3: TGCGCCAGCGCTAGCGGGTCCAACCCAGAGACCCAGTACTTC.

The chain links TRBV11-2 to TRBJ2-7, with 8 bases aligning to TRBD2. The germline V gene encodes CDR1 SGHAT and CDR2 FQNNGV. The trim removed 1 base at V and 1 base at J, leaving 12 bases unmatched. CDR3 length: 18 residues. The CDR3 spells CASSLGRGGGHPSYEQYF. CDR3 nucleotide sequence: TGTGCCAGCAGCTTAGGTAGGGGCGGGGGGCACCCTTCCTACGAGCAGTACTTC.

The chain joins TRBV2 to TRBJ2-1; D is unclear. The V end lost 3 bases, the J end lost 4 bases, and 10 bases lay between the germline ends. In germline, CDR1 is SNHLY, CDR2 FYNNEI. CDR3 length: 14 residues. The CDR3 region is CASSEASTYNEQFF. The CDR3 coding sequence is TGTGCCAGCAGTGAGGCGAGCACGTACAATGAGCAGTTCTTC.

The rearrangement joins TRBV19 to TRBJ2-4; no clear D gene. Between the trimmed V and J ends, which lost 3 bases and 1 base, there was a span of 7 bases. Germline CDR1 LNHDA, CDR2 SQIVND (reference sequence). CDR3 size: 14 residues. CDR3 sequence: CASSIREAKNIQYF. The CDR3 coding sequence is TGTGCCAGTAGTATCCGAGAGGCCAAAAACATTCAGTACTTC.

This chain uses TRBV20-1 with TRBJ2-7; D not certain. Germline V CDR1 and CDR2: DFQATT, SNEGSKA (reference sequence). V was pared by 3 bases and J by 2 bases, with 14 bases between. The CDR3 consists of 14 residues. The CDR3 DNA reads as TGCAGTGCTAGTGTGGTAGGAGCCCCCTACGAGCAGTACTTC. As protein: CSASVVGAPYEQYF.

This chain uses TRBV21-1 with TRBJ1-1. TRBV21-1 is given as a pseudogene. There are 15 residues in the CDR3. CDR3 sequence reads: CASSNQGFDDTEAFF. The CDR3 DNA reads as TGTGCCAGCAGCAACCAAGGTTTCGATGACACTGAAGCTTTCTTT.

The rearrangement joins TRBV28 to TRBJ2-3; 9 bases fit TRBD1. This CDR3 spans 17 amino acids. The V and J ends lost 8 bases and 4 bases, in that order; junction bases with no gene match: 16. Germline lookup yields CDR1 MDHEN and CDR2 SYDVKM. CDR3 nucleotide sequence: TGTGCCAGCGCCTTAGGGACTTGGGGACAGGGACCAGATACGCAGTATTTT. Translation: CASALGTWGQGPDTQYF. The whole variable domain, filled in from reference TRBV28 and TRBJ2-3, reads DVKVTQSSRYLVKRTGEKVFLECVQDMDHENMFWYRQDPGLGLRLIYFSYDVKMKEKGDIPEGYSVSREKKERFSLILESASTNQTSMYLCASALGTWGQGPDTQYFGPGTRLTVL.

CDR3 DNA: TGTGCCAGCAGTTACTCGGGGTCGTCGGCAGATACGCAGTATTTT. This encodes CASSYSGSSADTQYF. The V gene is TRBV6-5, the J gene TRBJ2-3; D is unresolved. The V and J ends lost 0 bases and 4 bases respectively, with 11 bases between them. Germline V CDR1 and CDR2: MNHEY, SVGAGI. CDR3 length equals 15 residues.

The chain is built from TRBV14 and TRBJ2-1; D uncertain. Germline V gene sequence: CDR1 SGHDN, CDR2 FVKESK. CDR3 length: 15 residues. V was pared by 0 bases and J by 9 bases, with 15 bases between. DNA of the CDR3: TGTGCCAGCAGCCAAGAGACCGGGTACTATAGTGAGCAGTTCTTC. It codes for CASSQETGYYSEQFF.

CDR3 DNA sequence: TGTGCCAGCAGCCGGACCGGGAACGCCTATGGCTACACCTTC. Amino acids: CASSRTGNAYGYTF. The chain combines TRBV5-5 with TRBJ1-2, with no clear D. The CDR3 has 14 amino acids. Germline V gene sequence: CDR1 SGHKS, CDR2 YYEKEE (reference sequence). The germline V and J ends were trimmed by 4 bases and 4 bases, with 14 bases remaining between them.

J is TRBJ1-4 and V is TRBV14; tentative D call: TRBD1 (5 bases). V was shortened by 4 bases and J by 6 bases, with 18 bases between the two germline ends. In germline, CDR1 is SGHDN, CDR2 FVKESK. CDR3 size: 16 residues. CDR3 sequence: CASSRNRDWVDEKLFF. Written as DNA, the CDR3 is TGTGCCAGCAGCCGGAACCGGGACTGGGTGGATGAAAAACTGTTTTTT. The full variable domain, completed using reference TRBV14 and TRBJ1-4, is EAGVTQFPSHSVIEKGQTVTLRCDPISGHDNLYWYRRVMGKEIKFLLHFVKESKQDESGMPNNRFLAERTGGTYSTLKVQPAELEDSGVYFCASSRNRDWVDEKLFFGSGTQLSVL.

In this sample, this clone turned up once. The rearrangement uses TRBV28 and TRBJ2-7, with TRBD2 matching 8 bases. V dropped 8 bases and J dropped 2; count of bases not matched to a gene: 5. Germline V CDR1 and CDR2: MDHEN, SYDVKM. The CDR3 length is 13 residues. Here the CDR3 reads CASSSGGPYEQYF. As DNA, the CDR3 is TGTGCCAGCTCTTCGGGAGGGCCCTACGAGCAGTACTTC.

The J gene is TRBJ2-7, the V gene TRBV6-2 or TRBV6-3; tentatively, D is TRBD1 or TRBD2 (6 bases each). Germline lookup yields CDR1 MNHEY and CDR2 SVGEGT. This CDR3 spans 13 amino acids. Deletions cut 5 bases from V and 4 bases from J, with 12 bases between. CDR3 sequence reads: CASSPGEVYEQYF. CDR3 sequence (DNA): TGTGCCAGCAGTCCAGGGGAGGTGTACGAGCAGTACTTC.

This clone was observed a handful of times. The chain uses TRBV10-2 and TRBJ1-6; 7 bases agree with TRBD1. V gave up 8 bases and J gave up 8 bases; unmatched junction bases: 15. This CDR3 spans 16 amino acids. Looked up from germline, CDR1 is WSHSY and CDR2 is SAAADI. The DNA for the CDR3 is TGCGCCAGCGAGGGGGCAGGGGGGGGTTCCGATTCACCCCTCCACTTT. It is translated as CASEGAGGGSDSPLHF.

The gene calls are TRBV28 and TRBJ1-3; D uncertain. The CDR3 consists of 14 residues. Trimming took off 8 bases at V and 9 bases at J, with 20 bases between the two ends. Germline V gene sequence: CDR1 MDHEN, CDR2 SYDVKM. CDR3 bases: TGTGCCAGCCAACCGCCGGGGTTGGAAGGCACCATATATTTT. This codes for CASQPPGLEGTIYF.

CDR3 coding DNA: TGTGCCAGCAGTCCCGGGACAGGGCGTTCACCCCTCCACTTT. Translation: CASSPGTGRSPLHF. The V and J genes are TRBV6-5 and TRBJ1-6; 9 nucleotides agree with TRBD1. This CDR3 is built from 14 residues. V dropped 5 bases and J dropped 9; count of bases not matched to a gene: 5. Germline V gives CDR1 MNHEY, CDR2 SVGAGI.

The chain combines TRBV30 with TRBJ1-5; D unclear. This CDR3 has 12 residues. Germline values: CDR1 GTSNPN, CDR2 SVGIG (reference sequence). The V and J ends lost 3 bases and 9 bases respectively, with 12 bases between them. CDR3 DNA: TGTGCCTGGAGCAGGCAAGATGGGCCCCAGCATTTT. Translating gives CAWSRQDGPQHF.

V and J are TRBV11-2 and TRBJ2-1, with D maybe TRBD1 (6 bases). V was cut by 4 bases and J by 1 base, with 14 bases left in between. The CDR3 loop spans 16 amino acids. Germline assignment: CDR1 SGHAT and CDR2 FQNNGV. CDR3 protein: CASSSRTARSYNEQFF. The CDR3, as DNA: TGTGCCAGCAGCTCCCGGACAGCGAGATCCTACAATGAGCAGTTCTTC.

J is TRBJ2-7 and V is TRBV6-5, with 7 positions matching TRBD1. CDR1 and CDR2 (germline): MNHEY, SVGAGI. This CDR3 has 14 residues. V gave up 5 bases and J gave up 4 bases; unmatched junction bases: 8. The CDR3 sequence is CASSLRDRAYEQYF. DNA for the CDR3: TGTGCCAGCAGTCTCCGGGACAGAGCTTACGAGCAGTACTTC.